This entry lists 5 T cell receptor beta chains sequenced from one sample in a study of regulatory T cells in long-lasting Graves disease. Time point: persistent/refractory GD, antithyroid drugs over 5 years with positive TRAb. TCR sequences were obtained from RNA taken from PBMCs. In building TCR beta libraries, iRepertoire HTBI primers were used together with Arm-PCR of CDR3 regions. Each CDR3 protein is one row after TCRdb ran MiXCR on the multiplex PCR reads. The sample lists about 660,000 distinct CDR3 sequences; 30% were seen once. The starting material was peripheral blood mononuclear cells (PBMCs), obtained when the disease was refractory, from a patient treated with antithyroid drugs. These receptors were collected from a female donor with Graves disease.

For the CDR3, the DNA is TGCGCCAGCAGCTTGGGCCTACGGACGGAGGGCTACACCTTC. The encoded protein is CASSLGLRTEGYTF. V and J are TRBV5-1 and TRBJ1-2; no definite D call. CDR1 is SGHRS and CDR2 is YFSETQ in the germline V gene. With 0 bases removed from V and 8 bases from J, the gap between germline ends came to 14 bases. This CDR3 has 14 residues.

A note on this clonotype: Germline is not matched at one junction end, which may reflect a read error. The CDR3 spells CASSPRTFGSGHTF. The CDR3, as DNA: TGCGCCAGCAGCCCACGGACCTTCGGCTCTGGCCACACCTTC. This chain connects TRBV5-1 to TRBJ1-2; the D is unclear. This CDR3 has 14 residues. Germline assignment: CDR1 SGHRS and CDR2 YFSETQ.

The sample holds a few counts of this clonotype. The CDR3 nucleotides are TGTGCCTGGAGAAGGGCTGGCGGCTACACCTTC. This encodes CAWRRAGGYTF. The genes are TRBV30 and TRBJ1-2, with D hard to call. The CDR3 covers 11 residues. Germline V CDR1 and CDR2: GTSNPN, SVGIG (reference sequence). V dropped 3 bases and J dropped 8 bases, with 10 bases sitting between them. Full variable domain (rest looked up from reference TRBV30 and TRBJ1-2): SQTIHQWPATLVQPVGSPLSLECTVEGTSNPNLYWYRQAAGRGLQLLFYSVGIGQISSEVPQNLSASRPQDRQFILSSKKLLLSDSGFYLCAWRRAGGYTFGSGTRLTVV.

V usage is TRBV27 and J usage is TRBJ1-1, with D possibly TRBD1 on 5 matching bases. This CDR3 region has 17 residues. Germline V gene sequence: CDR1 MNHEY, CDR2 SMNVEV (reference sequence). The V end lost 0 bases, the J end lost 3 bases, and 17 bases lay between the germline ends. CDR3 residues: CASSLSRTPLKHTEAFF. The CDR3 bases are TGTGCCAGCAGTTTATCGAGGACACCCCTCAAGCACACTGAAGCTTTCTTT.

The V gene is TRBV2, the J gene TRBJ2-3; D gene unclear. There are 13 residues in the CDR3. Germline V gene lookup returns CDR1 SNHLY and CDR2 FYNNEI. V was cut by 7 bases and J by 4 bases, with 12 bases left in between. The CDR3 DNA reads as TGTGCCAGCATTAGCCCCCGGTCAGATACGCAGTATTTT. As protein: CASISPRSDTQYF.